These 7 T cell receptor beta chains were all obtained from the same sample, sequenced in a study of T cell clonotyping in hematopoietic cell transplantation. Produced via immunoSEQ multiplex PCR; TCRdb's table is partial and in-frame only. The data contain some 10,000 clones, 89% of them singletons. This specimen was PBMCs, taken 100 days after allogeneic stem cell transplant. The receptors here all came from a female patient aged 60 or older who had an allogeneic stem cell transplant from an unrelated donor, so the T cells may come from the graft donor. Some clones in this sample may be carry-over from other donors' samples.

Details on this clone: Germline is not matched at one junction end, which may reflect a read error. V and J are TRBV7-9 and TRBJ2-7; 8 positions match TRBD2. The germline V gene encodes CDR1 SEHNR and CDR2 FQNEAQ (reference sequence). The CDR3 length is 12 residues. The CDR3 reads CASSLAGSEQYF. The CDR3 region has the DNA TGTGCCAGCAGTTTAGCGGGGTCCGAGCAGTACTTC.

The chain joins TRBV4-3 to TRBJ2-1, with 10 bases that match TRBD1. The germline CDR1 and CDR2 sequences are LGHNA and YSLEER. This CDR3 region has 16 residues. With 3 bases clipped from V and 4 bases from J, the junction kept 6 bases outside the gene matches. The CDR3 here is CASSQAPGQGYNEQFF. The CDR3 nucleotides are TGCGCCAGCAGCCAGGCTCCGGGACAGGGGTACAATGAGCAGTTCTTC.

This rearrangement joins TRBV28 to TRBJ2-7; no reliable D call. This CDR3 has 12 residues. Germline values: CDR1 MDHEN, CDR2 SYDVKM. Trimming pared 7 bases from V and 3 bases from J, leaving 10 bases between. CDR3 nucleotides: TGTGCCAGCACCCATCCAGGCTACGAGCAGTACTTC. This encodes CASTHPGYEQYF.

The chain has TRBV11-3 and TRBJ2-7, with TRBD1 identical over 9 bases. Trimming took 3 bases from V and 5 from J; bases not matched to a gene: 11. This CDR3 has 16 amino acids. The V gene's germline CDR1 is SGHNT and CDR2 YENEEA. The CDR3 loop reads CASSLGYGTGYHEQYF. CDR3 sequence (DNA): TGTGCCAGCAGCTTGGGATACGGGACAGGGTACCACGAGCAGTACTTC.

The chain links TRBV6-1 to TRBJ2-3; TRBD2 aligns across 10 bases. Germline V lookup: CDR1 MNHNS, CDR2 SASEGT. The CDR3 runs to 15 residues. V gave up 2 bases and J gave up 8 bases; unmatched junction bases: 7. DNA for the CDR3: TGTGCCAGCAGTGAACTAGCGGGAGAGGCTGGTACGCAGTATTTT. Amino acids: CASSELAGEAGTQYF.

The rearrangement uses TRBV7-3 and TRBJ2-3, with D possibly TRBD1 on 6 matching bases. V gave up 1 base and J gave up 1 base, with 15 bases separating them. The CDR3 spans 17 residues. From germline, CDR1 is SGHTA and CDR2 FQGTGA. CDR3 bases: TGTGCCAGCAGCTTAAGGTCACAGGGCGTAGGCACAGATACGCAGTATTTT. Translating it yields CASSLRSQGVGTDTQYF.

The chain combines TRBV7-9 with TRBJ1-1; D gene uncertain. Germline V gene data show CDR1 as SEHNR and CDR2 as FQNEAQ (reference sequence). The CDR3 sequence is 11 residues long. Trimming removed 1 base at V and 7 bases at J, with 4 bases between. The CDR3 protein is CASSLGNEAFF. The DNA of the CDR3 is TGTGCCAGCAGCTTAGGAAATGAAGCTTTCTTT.